Listed here are 26 T cell receptor beta chains from one sample, sequenced in a study of PD-1 blockade in classical Hodgkin lymphoma. The table came from immunoSEQ multiplex PCR; TCRdb's copy has only in-frame clones and leaves some out. There are more than 85,000 clones in the sample; roughly 90% occur only once, and 15% to 20% lies in the top ten. The time point denotes: cycle 4 day 1 (C4D1), after less than 7 weeks of nivolumab. Brentuximab vedotin exposure varied, and every patient relapsed after autologous stem cell transplantation. The input for sequencing was peripheral blood mononuclear cells (PBMCs), taken before the fourth cycle of nivolumab. Source of these receptors: a human donor with classical Hodgkin lymphoma.

This clone has just a few counts. This chain connects TRBV5-6 to TRBJ1-5; 8 bases match TRBD1. CDR3 length: 14 residues. With V trimmed by 1 base and J by 6 bases, 3 bases remained unmatched. Germline CDR1 reads SGHDT; CDR2 reads YYEEEE. CDR3: CASSLWTGLQPQHF. In DNA form, the CDR3 reads TGTGCCAGCAGCTTGTGGACAGGGCTTCAGCCCCAGCATTTT.

The chain uses TRBV10-3 and TRBJ1-2, with a tentative D call TRBD1 (5 bases). The CDR3 extends over 17 amino acids. Germline values: CDR1 ENHRY, CDR2 SYGVKD. V lost 3 bases and J lost 1, with 18 bases in between. The CDR3 loop reads CAISDHISGVLNYGYTF. The CDR3 DNA reads TGTGCCATCAGTGATCATATCTCGGGGGTACTTAACTATGGCTACACCTTC.

The gene calls are TRBV30 and TRBJ2-7, with 9 bases that match TRBD2. Germline loops: CDR1 GTSNPN, CDR2 SVGIG (reference sequence). This CDR3 region has 14 residues. The V segment lost 3 bases and the J segment 2 bases; nucleotides outside the gene matches: 5. The DNA for the CDR3 is TGTGCCTGGAGGTGGGGCGGGAGGGCCTACGAGCAGTACTTC. This codes for CAWRWGGRAYEQYF.

The CDR3 loop is CASSTFRDQPQHF. CDR3 DNA: TGTGCCAGCAGCACCTTCAGGGATCAGCCCCAGCATTTT. The rearrangement uses TRBV11-3 and TRBJ1-5; TRBD1 might be the D (5 bases). Trimming took off 5 bases at V and 5 bases at J, with 10 bases between the two ends. The V gene's germline CDR1 is SGHNT and CDR2 YENEEA. This CDR3 region has 13 residues. The whole variable domain, remainder taken from reference TRBV11-3 and TRBJ1-5, is EAGVVQSPRYKIIEKKQPVAFWCNPISGHNTLYWYLQNLGQGPELLIRYENEEAVDDSQLPKDRFSAERLKGVDSTLKIQPAELGDSAVYLCASSTFRDQPQHFGDGTRLSIL.

This chain connects TRBV11-2 to TRBJ2-7, with 11 bases fitting TRBD1. The CDR3 length is 14 residues. The junction had 5 bases not matched to a gene; V was cut back by 4 bases and J by 6 bases. The germline V gene has CDR1 SGHAT and CDR2 FQNNGV. CDR3 in amino acids: CASSWTGGASEQYF. The DNA of the CDR3 is TGTGCCAGCAGCTGGACAGGGGGCGCATCCGAGCAGTACTTC.

This clone has ten or more counts. The genes are TRBV6-1 and TRBJ1-2; 7 bases agree with TRBD1. This CDR3 is built from 14 residues. CDR1 MNHNS and CDR2 SASEGT come from the germline V gene. After removal of 6 bases from V and 7 bases from J, the junction contained 11 bases not matched to a gene. The CDR3 sequence: CASRLGQHGIGYTF. The CDR3 DNA reads as TGTGCCAGCAGGTTGGGACAGCATGGTATTGGCTACACCTTC.

This clone was seen once. DNA of the CDR3: TGTGCCAGCAGTATCTCCTACGAGCAGTACTTC. Residues: CASSISYEQYF. The V and J genes are TRBV28 and TRBJ2-7; no clear D. CDR1 is MDHEN and CDR2 is SYDVKM in the germline V gene. The germline V and J ends were trimmed by 5 bases and 0 bases, with 2 bases remaining between them. CDR3 length: 11 residues.

This rearrangement joins TRBV6-1 to TRBJ2-1, with 9 bases lining up with TRBD2. The J segment lost 6 bases and the V segment lost 1 base, leaving 7 bases of the junction unmatched. CDR3 length equals 16 residues. Germline lookup yields CDR1 MNHNS and CDR2 SASEGT. Here the CDR3 reads CASSEVRTSVVNEQFF. Here the CDR3 DNA reads TGTGCCAGCAGTGAAGTGAGGACTAGCGTGGTCAATGAGCAGTTCTTC.

The chain combines TRBV19 with TRBJ2-4; 11 bases line up with TRBD2. This CDR3 is 16 amino acids long. Germline-derived CDR1 and CDR2 are LNHDA and SQIVND (reference sequence). The ends lost 7 bases at V and 2 bases at J; junction bases unmatched: 7. Here the CDR3 DNA reads TGTGCCAGTACTAGCGGGAGGACCCCGCCCAAAAACATTCAGTACTTC. Its translation is CASTSGRTPPKNIQYF.

CDR3 DNA: TGCGCCAGCAGCCACCTAGACAACCTAGCTAACTATGGCTACACCTTC. Its protein is CASSHLDNLANYGYTF. The V call is TRBV4-1, the J call TRBJ1-2; D call uncertain. The CDR3 runs to 16 residues. Germline assignment: CDR1 MGHRA and CDR2 YSYEKL. Trimming stripped 3 bases from V and 0 bases from J, with 14 bases between.

The V call is TRBV27, the J call TRBJ2-7; 8 nucleotides agree with TRBD2. V dropped 3 bases and J dropped 2; count of bases not matched to a gene: 6. Per germline, CDR1 MNHEY and CDR2 SMNVEV (reference sequence). This CDR3 has 15 amino acids. The CDR3 sequence: CASSFGLALAYEQYF. CDR3 coding DNA: TGTGCCAGCAGTTTCGGACTAGCCCTCGCCTACGAGCAGTACTTC.

The rearrangement links TRBV5-1 to TRBJ2-7, with D possibly TRBD1 on 6 matching bases. The CDR3 is 13 residues long. V lost 2 bases and J 7 bases, leaving 13 bases between the germline ends. CDR1 and CDR2 from the germline V gene are SGHRS and YFSETQ. CDR3 coding DNA: TGCGCCAGCAGCTTCCCCGGGACAAGGGAGCAGTACTTC. The encoded protein is CASSFPGTREQYF.

The chain employs TRBV5-4 and TRBJ2-1; D possibly corresponds to TRBD2 (6 bases). The ends were cut back, 5 bases at V and 0 bases at J, with 18 bases in the middle. This CDR3 has 17 amino acids. CDR1 is SGHNT, CDR2 YYREEE, per germline (reference sequence). The CDR3, as DNA: TGTGCCAGCAGGGCCGGGACTCCCCCGAGCTCCTACAATGAGCAGTTCTTC. This codes for CASRAGTPPSSYNEQFF.

The genes are TRBV27 and TRBJ2-3; D is possibly TRBD1 (5 bases). The V gene lost 4 bases and the J gene lost 2 bases, with 22 bases spanning the gap. The germline V gene has CDR1 MNHEY and CDR2 SMNVEV (reference sequence). This CDR3 has 18 residues. CDR3 in amino acids: CASSWAKPGRTTTDTQYF. The CDR3 nucleotides read TGTGCCAGCAGTTGGGCGAAACCGGGCCGGACAACCACAGATACGCAGTATTTT.

The chain has TRBV19 and TRBJ1-1; 7 bases are shared with TRBD1. Germline V gene lookup returns CDR1 LNHDA and CDR2 SQIVND (reference sequence). Trimming at V came to 10 bases and at J to 2 bases, leaving 7 bases not matched to a gene. The length of the CDR3 is 13 residues. The CDR3 sequence: CAISDRVNTEAFF. For the CDR3, the DNA is TGTGCCATCTCCGACAGGGTAAACACTGAAGCTTTCTTT.

The rearrangement uses TRBV5-6 and TRBJ1-1, with unresolved D. Trimming removed 0 bases from V and 2 bases from J, with 8 bases in between. Looked up from germline, CDR1 is SGHDT and CDR2 is YYEEEE. This CDR3 comprises 14 residues. Here the CDR3 reads CASSLGPGNTEAFF. In DNA form, the CDR3 reads TGTGCCAGCAGCTTGGGGCCGGGAAACACTGAAGCTTTCTTT.

This clone was counted between two and nine times. This chain uses TRBV30 with TRBJ1-4, with D perhaps TRBD1 (6 bases). There are 13 residues in the CDR3. The V end lost 0 bases, the J end lost 8 bases, and 10 bases lay between the germline ends. Germline CDR1 and CDR2: GTSNPN and SVGIG (reference sequence). In DNA, the CDR3 is TGTGCCTGGAGTGTGCAGGGGCCCGAAAAACTGTTTTTT. Its protein product is CAWSVQGPEKLFF.

This clone occurred once. The chain has TRBV5-1 and TRBJ2-5; 7 bases line up with TRBD1. V lost 1 base and J lost 5; bases outside the gene matches: 11. Germline V lookup: CDR1 SGHRS, CDR2 YFSETQ. CDR3 size: 16 residues. The CDR3, as DNA: TGCGCCAGCAGCTTGTACGAGACAGGGAGCGTGGAGACCCAGTACTTC. Translated, it gives CASSLYETGSVETQYF. The whole variable domain, remainder taken from reference TRBV5-1 and TRBJ2-5, is KAGVTQTPRYLIKTRGQQVTLSCSPISGHRSVSWYQQTPGQGLQFLFEYFSETQRNKGNFPGRFSGRQFSNSRSEMNVSTLELGDSALYLCASSLYETGSVETQYFGPGTRLLVL.

This clone was recorded once. V gene TRBV7-9 combines with J gene TRBJ2-3; D remains unclear. Looked up from germline, CDR1 is SEHNR and CDR2 is FQNEAQ (reference sequence). V lost 5 bases to trimming and J lost 3 bases, with 12 bases between them. CDR3 size: 14 residues. The CDR3 DNA sequence: TGTGCCAGCAGCCGTCCTTCTCTAACAGATACGCAGTATTTT. Translated, it gives CASSRPSLTDTQYF.

In regard to this clone: At the DNA level, this CDR3 is encoded by other sequences in the same sample as well. The gene calls are TRBV30 and TRBJ2-7; D is uncertain. This CDR3 has 12 amino acids. V was clipped by 0 bases and J by 7 bases, with 10 bases between them. Germline CDR1 reads GTSNPN; CDR2 reads SVGIG (reference sequence). The CDR3 DNA is TGTGCCTGGAGTGTAAGAGTTGGAGAGCAGTACTTC. Protein sequence: CAWSVRVGEQYF.

Notes on this clone: The junction does not match germline at one end; this may be a read error. The chain couples TRBV19 to TRBJ1-5, with D perhaps matching TRBD1 (6 bases). Germline CDR1 LNHDA, CDR2 SQIVND (reference sequence). This CDR3 is built from 14 residues. CDR3 amino acids: CASTITGLGQPQHF. The DNA of the CDR3 is TGTGCCAGTACTATAACAGGGCTGGGTCAGCCCCAGCATTTT.

The V call is TRBV30, the J call TRBJ2-3; 7 bases are shared with TRBD2. J was trimmed by 2 bases and V by 5 bases; bases with no gene match: 13. The CDR3 has 16 amino acids. Germline V gives CDR1 GTSNPN, CDR2 SVGIG (reference sequence). CDR3 DNA sequence: TGTGCCTGGGCTAGCGGAGCCCTTCCAATCACAGATACGCAGTATTTT. Translation gives CAWASGALPITDTQYF. Supplemented by reference TRBV30 and TRBJ2-3, the full variable domain reads SQTIHQWPATLVQPVGSPLSLECTVEGTSNPNLYWYRQAAGRGLQLLFYSVGIGQISSEVPQNLSASRPQDRQFILSSKKLLLSDSGFYLCAWASGALPITDTQYFGPGTRLTVL.

The CDR3 nucleotides are TGTGCCAGCAGCTTGGCTGGGGTGAGAGAGACCCAGTACTTC. Its protein is CASSLAGVRETQYF. The chain carries TRBV5-4 and TRBJ2-5; no clear D gene. The germline CDR1 and CDR2 sequences are SGHNT and YYREEE (reference sequence). V lost 0 bases to trimming and J lost 4 bases, with 10 bases between them. CDR3 length: 14 amino acids.

The chain is built from TRBV18 and TRBJ1-1; 7 bases align to TRBD1. The J segment lost 0 bases and the V segment lost 3 bases, leaving 16 bases of the junction unmatched. CDR3 length: 19 amino acids. Germline loops: CDR1 KGHSH, CDR2 LQKENI. The CDR3 protein is CASSPTIHRGPLMNTEAFF. CDR3 DNA: TGTGCCAGCTCACCCACCATACACAGGGGTCCTCTCATGAACACTGAAGCTTTCTTT.

This clone has just one count. V and J are TRBV6-4 and TRBJ2-2; D may correspond to TRBD1 or TRBD2 (5 bases each). The V gene's germline CDR1 is MRHNA and CDR2 SNTAGT. Trimming took off 3 bases at V and 6 bases at J, with 11 bases between the two ends. CDR3 length: 14 residues. CDR3 sequence (DNA): TGTGCCAGCAGTGAAGGTGTGGGGGCCGGGGAGCTGTTTTTT. Translated, it gives CASSEGVGAGELFF.

J is TRBJ1-1 and V is TRBV27; D not certain. Germline CDR1 reads MNHEY; CDR2 reads SMNVEV (reference sequence). The V and J ends lost 1 base and 1 base respectively, with 4 bases between them. The CDR3 contains 13 residues. CDR3 sequence reads: CASSLWGNTEAFF. As DNA, the CDR3 is TGTGCCAGCAGTTTATGGGGGAACACTGAAGCTTTCTTT.